A selection of T cell receptor beta chains follows, all from one sample in a study of regulatory T cells in long-lasting Graves disease. TCRdb redid the calling of the multiplex PCR reads with MiXCR, one entry per CDR3 protein. Found here are hundreds of thousands of distinct CDR3 sequences, roughly 13% of them singletons; the top ten hold roughly 10%. The sample was also linked to a second study, of T cells in Graves' hyperthyroidism and ophthalmopathy.

The input for sequencing was peripheral blood mononuclear cells (PBMCs), taken at new diagnosis, from a patient treated with antithyroid drugs. These receptors were collected from a man aged 25-40 years with Graves disease. CDR3s include the opening cysteine and the closing phenylalanine or tryptophan. D genes are given only for firm matches. The listing skips clone size in some rows; elsewhere it reads once, few, many or a size class.

length	V	D	size	J	DNA	CDR3
15	TRBV28	NA	few	TRBJ1-4	TGTGCCAGCACTCTAGTCCGGGGTTTTGGTGAAAAACTGTTTTTT	CASTLVRGFGEKLFF
15	TRBV25-1	NA	many	TRBJ1-2	TGTGCCAGCAGTGAACCCCGGGGCAGGGTGAGGAGCTACACCTTC	CASSEPRGRVRSYTF
12	TRBV12-3/TRBV12-4	NA	many	TRBJ1-1	TGTGCCAGCAGACTCCAGGGGCCCGTGGCTTTCTTT	CASRLQGPVAFF
11	TRBV29-1	NA	few	TRBJ2-1	TGCAGCGTGATACGGTTAAATGAGCAGTTCTTC	CSVIRLNEQFF
17	TRBV19	NA	few	TRBJ1-1	TGTGCCAGTAGTATCGGAGGACAGAATTATATGAACACTGAAGCTTTCTTT	CASSIGGQNYMNTEAFF
15	TRBV6-2/TRBV6-3	NA	few	TRBJ1-4	TGTGCCAGCAGTTACTCGCAAGCAGGGAGTGAAAAACTGTTTTTT	CASSYSQAGSEKLFF
13	TRBV30	NA	NA	TRBJ1-3	TGTGCCTGGAGTCGGGGAGGTGGAAACACCATATATTTT	CAWSRGGGNTIYF
14	TRBV30	TRBD2	many	TRBJ2-1	TGTGCCAAAGGGACTAGCGGGAGTGGAAGTGAGCAGTTCTTC	CAKGTSGSGSEQFF
16	TRBV4-1	TRBD2	few	TRBJ2-7	TGCGCCAGCAGCCAAGAAGTCTCGGTAGCGGGAGACGAGCAGTACTTC	CASSQEVSVAGDEQYF
15	TRBV5-6	NA	NA	TRBJ1-4	TGTGCCAGCAGCTTGGATATCTATTCTAATGAAAAACTGTTTTTT	CASSLDIYSNEKLFF
13	TRBV12-3/TRBV12-4	TRBD2	many	TRBJ2-3	TGTGCCGGATCTAGCGGGAACACAGATACGCAGTATTTT	CAGSSGNTDTQYF
16	TRBV6-5	TRBD2	many	TRBJ2-1	TGTGCCAGCAGTTTACGGGTAGCGGGAGGGTCTCAGGAGCAGTTCTTC	CASSLRVAGGSQEQFF
14	TRBV20-1	NA	many	TRBJ1-6	TGCAGTGCTAGAGAGGGGGCGCAGGGTTCACCCCTCCACTTT	CSAREGAQGSPLHF
15	TRBV7-9	NA	many	TRBJ1-4	TGTGCCAGCAGCTTAGACAGGGCGCCTAATGAAAAACTGTTTTTT	CASSLDRAPNEKLFF
13	TRBV12-3/TRBV12-4	NA	many	TRBJ2-3	TGTGCCAGCAGTTTCCTCGTCGGGGATACGCAGTATTTT	CASSFLVGDTQYF
20	TRBV7-8	TRBD2	many	TRBJ2-3	TGTGCCAGCAGCTTAGCCGTCGGGGGACTAGCGGGAGCTAGCACAGATACGCAGTATTTT	CASSLAVGGLAGASTDTQYF
14	TRBV11-3	NA	many	TRBJ1-3	TGTGCCAATTGGGCAAAATCGGATCGAAACACCATATATTTT	CANWAKSDRNTIYF
13	TRBV3-1	NA	few	TRBJ2-7	TGTGCCAGCAGCCAGCAGCCCGGCCACGAGCAGTACTTC	CASSQQPGHEQYF
15	TRBV6-2/TRBV6-3	TRBD2	few	TRBJ2-5	TGTGCCAGCAGTGGACTAGCGGGAGCGGGGGAGACCCAGTACTTC	CASSGLAGAGETQYF
15	TRBV20-1	NA	many	TRBJ2-5	TGCAGTGCTAGTTTTGGCGCTCCTAGGATGGAGACCCAGTACTTC	CSASFGAPRMETQYF
17	TRBV6-5	TRBD1	few	TRBJ1-1	TGTGCCAGCAGTTACCCTGACAGGGGAGGAGGGAACACTGAAGCTTTCTTT	CASSYPDRGGGNTEAFF
12	TRBV12-5	NA	many	TRBJ1-1	TGTGCTAGTGGTCTGACCCGGGCCGGGGCTTTCTTT	CASGLTRAGAFF
9	TRBV20-1	NA	many	TRBJ2-1	TGCAGTGCCTCGGATGAGCAGTTCTTC	CSASDEQFF
13	TRBV3-1	NA	few	TRBJ2-1	TGTGCCAGCAGCCAAGGGGGAGGACCTCAGCAGTTCTTC	CASSQGGGPQQFF
14	TRBV6-2/TRBV6-3	NA	many	TRBJ2-7	TGTGCCAGCAGTTACCCTTCACCATCCTACGAGCAGTACTTC	CASSYPSPSYEQYF
14	TRBV27	TRBD2	few	TRBJ2-7	TGTGCCAGCACCTTGACTAGCGGGAGTTACGAGCAGTACTTC	CASTLTSGSYEQYF
15	TRBV2	TRBD1	NA	TRBJ2-1	TGTGCCAGCACGAAAAACTGGGACAGTTGGAATGAGCAGTTCTTC	CASTKNWDSWNEQFF
13	TRBV27	NA	many	TRBJ1-5	TGTGCCAGCACCTCCATAACAGGGTGGCCCCAGCATTTT	CASTSITGWPQHF